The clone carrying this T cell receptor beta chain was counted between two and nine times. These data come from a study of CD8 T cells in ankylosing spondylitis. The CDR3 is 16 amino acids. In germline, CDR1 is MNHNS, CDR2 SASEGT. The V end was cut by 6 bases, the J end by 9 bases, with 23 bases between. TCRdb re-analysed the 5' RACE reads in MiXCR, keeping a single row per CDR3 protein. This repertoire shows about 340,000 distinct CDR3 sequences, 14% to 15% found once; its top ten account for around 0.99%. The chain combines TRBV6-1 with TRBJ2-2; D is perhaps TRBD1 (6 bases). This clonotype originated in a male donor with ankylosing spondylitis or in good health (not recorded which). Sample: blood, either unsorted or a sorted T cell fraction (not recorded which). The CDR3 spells CASSPRQDLVKRELFF. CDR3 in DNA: TGTGCCAGCAGCCCCAGACAGGACCTGGTTAAGAGGGAGCTGTTTTTT.